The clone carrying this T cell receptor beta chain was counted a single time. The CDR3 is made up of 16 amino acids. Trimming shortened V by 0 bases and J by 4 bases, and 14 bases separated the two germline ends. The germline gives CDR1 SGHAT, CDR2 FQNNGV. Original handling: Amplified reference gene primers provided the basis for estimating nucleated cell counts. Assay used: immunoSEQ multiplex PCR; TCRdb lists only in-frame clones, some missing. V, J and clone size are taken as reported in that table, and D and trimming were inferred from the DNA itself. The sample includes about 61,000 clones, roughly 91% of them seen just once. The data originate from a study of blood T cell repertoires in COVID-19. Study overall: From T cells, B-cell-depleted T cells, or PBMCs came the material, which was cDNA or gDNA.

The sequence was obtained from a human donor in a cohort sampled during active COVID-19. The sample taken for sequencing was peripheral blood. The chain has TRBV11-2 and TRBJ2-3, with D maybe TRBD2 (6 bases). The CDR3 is CASSLEVSGGADTQYF. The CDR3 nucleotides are TGTGCCAGCAGCTTAGAGGTTAGCGGAGGGGCAGATACGCAGTATTTT.